This T cell receptor beta chain was retrieved from a study of T cell responses to AZD1222 COVID-19 vaccine. General observations from the study: The study found Spike-specific TCR breadth and depth rose after two AZD1222 doses. At baseline, seropositivity was found in only 6 or 7 AZD1222 recipients. Across the whole spike, CD4 TCRs peaked at regions 160-218 and 743-854.

For this clone: No antigen is known for it.

The ends were cut back, 8 bases at V and 5 bases at J, with 18 bases in the middle. Germline loops: CDR1 MNHEY, CDR2 SVGAGI. This CDR3 is 15 amino acids long. Libraries were prepared by immunoSEQ multiplex PCR; TCRdb keeps only in-frame clonotypes and omits some of them. Among about 100,000 clones listed, approximately 90% were seen once. The chain uses TRBV6-5 and TRBJ1-4, with D uncertain. The receptor was derived from an adult in good health. This specimen was peripheral blood, taken on day 0 of AZD1222 vaccination. The CDR3 spells CASHGGGGLNEKLFF. The DNA of the CDR3 is TGTGCCAGCCACGGAGGTGGAGGGTTGAATGAAAAACTGTTTTTT.